This T cell receptor (beta chain) comes out of a study of breast tumors, draining lymph nodes, adjacent tissues. Whole-study findings and limits: Tumor TCR diversity was below lymph nodes but above nontumor tissue. The data were judged consistent with most tumor T cells coming from lymph node and expanding in tumor. Tumor T cell lymph node origin was a supported hypothesis, not proven. Luminal-like breast cancer showed significantly greater tumor-nontumor repertoire similarity than basal-like breast cancer did.

This clonotype has just one count. Its target is not known. The junction departs from the called germline gene at one end, perhaps through a read error. The lymph nodes were axillary draining lymph nodes from breast cancer patients. Germline CDR1 DFQATT, CDR2 SNEGSKA (reference sequence). CDR3 size: 14 residues. A single record per CDR3 protein comes from TCRdb applying MiXCR to the multiplex PCR reads. Here the sample spans under 350,000 distinct CDR3 sequences, 30% being singletons. Sequencing used axillary lymph node tissue. The TCR sequence derives from a female donor with breast cancer. Some clones in this sample may be carry-over from other donors' samples. J is TRBJ1-1 and V is TRBV20-1, with D maybe TRBD1 (6 bases). CDR3 residues: CGARLGAERTEAFF. As DNA, the CDR3 is TGCGGTGCTAGATTGGGGGCAGAACGAACTGAAGCTTTCTTT.